This T cell receptor beta chain is from a study of T cell clonality in common variable immunodeficiency. Libraries were prepared by immunoSEQ multiplex PCR; TCRdb keeps only in-frame clonotypes and omits some of them. This sample comprises about 66,000 clones, none seen once only. This clone has ten or more counts. The read ends 3 residues before the CDR3 terminus; that terminus is restored from the germline J gene. Germline CDR1 is DFQATT and CDR2 is SNEGSKA (reference sequence). V was trimmed by 3 bases and J by 0 bases, leaving 20 bases between them. There are 17 residues in the CDR3. The sequenced material came from peripheral blood mononuclear cells. This chain connects TRBV20-1 to TRBJ1-2; D possibly corresponds to TRBD1 (5 bases). The receptor's source is a person between 18 and 75 years old in good health. The CDR3 sequence: CSASPLLTEEANYGYTF. The covered CDR3 bases are TGCAGTGCTAGCCCCCTACTGACAGAGGAGGCTAACTATGGC.